This T cell receptor beta chain was sequenced during a study of human T cells and chemical hapten exposure. Study context: For sensitization, 2% DPC was applied to an approximately 2 cm by approximately 2 cm patch of upper inner arm skin.

This clonotype came up many times. Its antigen is not known. Study results and limitations: TCRs exceeding a frequency of 1 in 1000 stayed unchanged under DPC sensitization. Versus controls, significantly more large CDR3 similarity clusters arose from expanded TCRs.

Per the study methods: Counting gave a median of approximately 96,000 TCRs per sample, with values ranging from 23,224 to 690,600. A single record per CDR3 protein comes from TCRdb applying MiXCR to the RACE reads. TCRdb's processing, not the authors' own work, is the source of the V and J calls. The profile shows over 75,000 distinct CDR3 sequences, under 9% of them singletons. Time point in this sample: patch test 1, 2 weeks after DPC sensitization. Described treatment: therapeutic diphenylcyclopropenone sensitization with weekly scalp DPC. Looked up from germline, CDR1 is SGHTA and CDR2 is FQGNSA. V was trimmed by 2 bases and J by 1 base, leaving 5 bases between them. The CDR3 has 13 amino acids.

The receptor's source is a woman aged 25 to 39 with alopecia areata. Some clones in this sample may be carry-over from other donors' samples. The sequencing here drew on whole blood, taken in connection with sensitization to the hapten diphenylcyclopropenone (DPC). J is TRBJ1-2 and V is TRBV7-2; D unclear. The CDR3 coding sequence is TGTGCCAGCAGCTTAAACAGTAACTATGGCTACACCTTC. This sequence encodes CASSLNSNYGYTF.